The 22 T cell receptor beta chains below all came from one sample that was sequenced in a study of T cell changes during pregnancy in multiple sclerosis. Sequencing was performed with immunoSEQ multiplex PCR; in TCRdb, only in-frame clones are kept and a portion is missing. The data show approximately 100,000 clones, around nine tenths seen once. This specimen consisted of peripheral blood, obtained in the second trimester of pregnancy. Source of these receptors: a female donor with multiple sclerosis, enrolled in a pregnancy study.

This clone was found once. One end of the junction varies from germline; a read error may be responsible. The V gene is TRBV5-4, the J gene TRBJ2-1; 13 bases agree with TRBD2. Germline V lookup: CDR1 SGHNT, CDR2 YYREEE (reference sequence). CDR3 length: 14 amino acids. CDR3 coding DNA: TGTGCCAGCTTCGGACTAGCGGGGGACAAGGAGCAGTTCTTC. It translates to CASFGLAGDKEQFF.

V usage is TRBV5-4 and J usage is TRBJ1-1; D call uncertain. Deletions cut 5 bases from V and 0 bases from J, with 8 bases between. CDR3 length equals 13 residues. Germline CDR1 and CDR2: SGHNT and YYREEE (reference sequence). The CDR3 loop is CASRQSMNTEAFF. The CDR3 nucleotides are TGTGCCAGCAGGCAAAGCATGAACACTGAAGCTTTCTTT. The whole variable domain, filled in from reference TRBV5-4 and TRBJ1-1, reads ETGVTQSPTHLIKTRGQQVTLRCSSQSGHNTVSWYQQALGQGPQFIFQYYREEENGRGNFPPRFSGLQFPNYSSELNVNALELDDSALYLCASRQSMNTEAFFGQGTRLTVV.

This clone has just one count. This chain joins TRBV19 and TRBJ2-2; 7 nucleotides agree with TRBD1. In germline, CDR1 is LNHDA, CDR2 SQIVND (reference sequence). This CDR3 has 15 residues. With V trimmed by 5 bases and J by 1 base, 4 bases remained unmatched. CDR3 in DNA: TGTGCCAGTAGTCTACAGGGGAGGAACACCGGGGAGCTGTTTTTT. Translated, it gives CASSLQGRNTGELFF.

V gene TRBV30 combines with J gene TRBJ1-3, with unresolved D. V gave up 2 bases and J gave up 0 bases, with 11 bases separating them. The CDR3 sequence is 15 residues long. Germline values: CDR1 GTSNPN, CDR2 SVGIG (reference sequence). The CDR3 protein is CAWSSDLNSGNTIYF. The DNA for the CDR3 is TGTGCCTGGAGTTCGGACTTAAACTCTGGAAACACCATATATTTT.

The chain carries TRBV5-1 and TRBJ2-2; D remains unclear. Germline V CDR1 and CDR2: SGHRS, YFSETQ. Trimming removed 2 bases from V and 1 base from J, with 9 bases in between. The CDR3 has 15 amino acids. The CDR3 protein is CASSFFYGNTGELFF. The CDR3 nucleotides are TGCGCCAGCAGCTTTTTCTATGGGAACACCGGGGAGCTGTTTTTT.

The chain employs TRBV5-1 and TRBJ2-2, with D perhaps matching TRBD2 (5 bases). Germline V CDR1 and CDR2: SGHRS, YFSETQ. V gave up 0 bases and J gave up 4 bases, with 10 bases separating them. The CDR3 totals 15 residues. The CDR3 region is CASSLALAGTGELFF. The DNA of the CDR3 is TGCGCCAGCAGCTTGGCTCTAGCTGGCACCGGGGAGCTGTTTTTT.

The V gene is TRBV4-2, the J gene TRBJ1-1; 7 positions agree with TRBD1. The CDR3 has 15 residues. V dropped 5 bases and J dropped 6; count of bases not matched to a gene: 12. Germline V gives CDR1 LGHNA, CDR2 YNFKEQ. For the CDR3, the DNA is TGTGCCAGCAGCTCCCGGCAGGGGGTTGGGCCTGAAGCTTTCTTT. It is translated as CASSSRQGVGPEAFF.

V usage is TRBV5-5 and J usage is TRBJ1-2; no reliable D call. Trimming stripped 3 bases from V and 4 bases from J, with 7 bases between. Germline assignment: CDR1 SGHKS and CDR2 YYEKEE (reference sequence). The CDR3 extends over 12 amino acids. The CDR3 bases are TGTGCCAGCAGCTGGCAGGTCTATGGCTACACCTTC. Amino acid sequence: CASSWQVYGYTF.

The chain employs TRBV5-4 and TRBJ2-1, with 7 bases aligning to TRBD2. J was trimmed by 7 bases and V by 0 bases; bases with no gene match: 4. Germline assignment: CDR1 SGHNT and CDR2 YYREEE (reference sequence). The CDR3 has 14 residues. In DNA form, the CDR3 reads TGTGCCAGCAGCTTGGGCGGGAGAAGAAATGAGCAGTTCTTC. This translates into CASSLGGRRNEQFF.

The chain links TRBV9 to TRBJ2-6; 9 bases fit TRBD1. The V gene's germline CDR1 is SGDLS and CDR2 YYNGEE. The CDR3 extends over 16 amino acids. The J segment lost 4 bases and the V segment lost 4 bases, leaving 6 bases of the junction unmatched. The CDR3 here is CASSLDRGSGANVLTF. The CDR3, as DNA: TGTGCCAGCAGCTTGGACAGGGGCTCCGGGGCCAACGTCCTGACTTTC.

This chain connects TRBV19 to TRBJ2-7; 13 nucleotides line up with TRBD2. The V segment lost 1 base and the J segment 0 bases; nucleotides outside the gene matches: 3. CDR1 LNHDA and CDR2 SQIVND come from the germline V gene (reference sequence). This CDR3 region has 17 residues. CDR3 DNA sequence: TGTGCCAGTAGTATAGCAGGACTAGCGGGAGACTCCTACGAGCAGTACTTC. It specifies CASSIAGLAGDSYEQYF.

The V gene is TRBV7-9, the J gene TRBJ2-7, with 8 bases identical to TRBD2. Unmatched junction bases numbered 3, after V lost 5 bases and J lost 6 bases. The CDR3 extends over 12 amino acids. CDR1 SEHNR and CDR2 FQNEAQ come from the germline V gene (reference sequence). The CDR3 spells CASSERGGEQYF. CDR3 sequence (DNA): TGTGCCAGCAGCGAACGGGGGGGCGAGCAGTACTTC.

The chain has TRBV27 and TRBJ2-3; 9 nucleotides align to TRBD2. Trimming took 3 bases from V and 5 from J; bases not matched to a gene: 18. The length of the CDR3 is 19 residues. Germline V gene data show CDR1 as MNHEY and CDR2 as SMNVEV (reference sequence). DNA of the CDR3: TGTGCCAGCAGTTTTAGAGCGGGAGGTACCACCGAACGGCTAGATACGCAGTATTTT. It specifies CASSFRAGGTTERLDTQYF.

The chain links TRBV5-1 to TRBJ2-1; 9 positions match TRBD1. CDR1 and CDR2 (germline): SGHRS, YFSETQ. There are 19 residues in the CDR3. V was pared by 4 bases and J by 0 bases, with 14 bases of the junction left unmatched. The CDR3 DNA reads as TGCGCCAGCAGCGTGATCCGGGACAGGGTGGGGAACTCCTACAATGAGCAGTTCTTC. It translates to CASSVIRDRVGNSYNEQFF. The variable domain in full, with the rest retrieved from reference TRBV5-1 and TRBJ2-1, is KAGVTQTPRYLIKTRGQQVTLSCSPISGHRSVSWYQQTPGQGLQFLFEYFSETQRNKGNFPGRFSGRQFSNSRSEMNVSTLELGDSALYLCASSVIRDRVGNSYNEQFFGPGTRLTVL.

The CDR3 region has the DNA TGTGCCAGCAGTTCTCGGGGGGCAGGGGATGGCTACACCTTC. Its translation: CASSSRGAGDGYTF. V and J are TRBV28 and TRBJ1-2; D is perhaps TRBD1 (6 bases). With 4 bases removed from V and 6 bases from J, the gap between germline ends came to 15 bases. The CDR3 extends over 14 amino acids. Germline CDR1 reads MDHEN; CDR2 reads SYDVKM.

This clone was seen a handful of times. V usage is TRBV30 and J usage is TRBJ1-1; perhaps TRBD1 as D (6 bases). The germline CDR1 and CDR2 sequences are GTSNPN and SVGIG (reference sequence). V lost 3 bases to trimming and J lost 11 bases, with 16 bases between them. The CDR3 covers 12 residues. DNA for the CDR3: TGTGCCTGGAGCGGGACCGGGACAAGGGCTTTCTTT. This gives the protein CAWSGTGTRAFF.

The chain carries TRBV9 and TRBJ2-1, with 9 bases identical to TRBD2. CDR3 length: 14 amino acids. Trimming at V came to 4 bases and at J to 7 bases, leaving 6 bases not matched to a gene. Germline assignment: CDR1 SGDLS and CDR2 YYNGEE. The CDR3 reads CASSPRLAGNEQFF. As DNA, the CDR3 is TGTGCCAGCAGCCCCCGGCTAGCGGGAAATGAGCAGTTCTTC.

V and J are TRBV19 and TRBJ1-2; D is unresolved. Germline CDR1 is LNHDA and CDR2 is SQIVND (reference sequence). Deletions cut 2 bases from V and 3 bases from J, with 10 bases between. This CDR3 contains 14 residues. The CDR3 DNA reads TGTGCCAGTAGTATACCGCAGGTATACTATGGCTACACCTTC. Amino acid sequence: CASSIPQVYYGYTF.

This clone was detected once. The V call is TRBV6-5, the J call TRBJ2-6; possibly TRBD2 for D (6 bases). Germline CDR1 reads MNHEY; CDR2 reads SVGAGI. Trimming took 6 bases from V and 8 from J, leaving 17 bases between them. This CDR3 has 15 residues. The chain's CDR3 is CASRNRDSRTNVLTF. The CDR3 DNA follows: TGTGCCAGCAGAAATAGGGACTCCCGGACCAACGTCCTGACTTTC.

The gene calls are TRBV9 and TRBJ2-7; D is unclear. The CDR3 contains 14 residues. V lost 0 bases, J lost 3 bases, and 10 bases lay in between. Germline CDR1 reads SGDLS; CDR2 reads YYNGEE. The CDR3 spells CASSVGRFGYEQYF. The CDR3 DNA is TGTGCCAGCAGCGTAGGCAGGTTCGGCTACGAGCAGTACTTC.

In this sample, this clone turned up once. Here the CDR3 reads CASTETGKFTEAFF. DNA of the CDR3: TGTGCCAGCACCGAGACAGGGAAGTTCACTGAAGCTTTCTTT. The V gene is TRBV6-1, the J gene TRBJ1-1; 7 bases align to TRBD1. The CDR3 loop spans 14 amino acids. Germline assignment: CDR1 MNHNS and CDR2 SASEGT. With 7 bases clipped from V and 4 bases from J, the junction kept 9 bases outside the gene matches.

The CDR3, as DNA: TGTGCCAGCAGCTTCGCCGCCGGCGGGCCCTACGAGCAGTACTTC. Its translation: CASSFAAGGPYEQYF. The chain links TRBV7-3 to TRBJ2-7; D may be TRBD2 (5 bases). Germline assignment: CDR1 SGHTA and CDR2 FQGTGA. This CDR3 is 15 amino acids long. Trimming pared 3 bases from V and 2 bases from J, leaving 14 bases between.